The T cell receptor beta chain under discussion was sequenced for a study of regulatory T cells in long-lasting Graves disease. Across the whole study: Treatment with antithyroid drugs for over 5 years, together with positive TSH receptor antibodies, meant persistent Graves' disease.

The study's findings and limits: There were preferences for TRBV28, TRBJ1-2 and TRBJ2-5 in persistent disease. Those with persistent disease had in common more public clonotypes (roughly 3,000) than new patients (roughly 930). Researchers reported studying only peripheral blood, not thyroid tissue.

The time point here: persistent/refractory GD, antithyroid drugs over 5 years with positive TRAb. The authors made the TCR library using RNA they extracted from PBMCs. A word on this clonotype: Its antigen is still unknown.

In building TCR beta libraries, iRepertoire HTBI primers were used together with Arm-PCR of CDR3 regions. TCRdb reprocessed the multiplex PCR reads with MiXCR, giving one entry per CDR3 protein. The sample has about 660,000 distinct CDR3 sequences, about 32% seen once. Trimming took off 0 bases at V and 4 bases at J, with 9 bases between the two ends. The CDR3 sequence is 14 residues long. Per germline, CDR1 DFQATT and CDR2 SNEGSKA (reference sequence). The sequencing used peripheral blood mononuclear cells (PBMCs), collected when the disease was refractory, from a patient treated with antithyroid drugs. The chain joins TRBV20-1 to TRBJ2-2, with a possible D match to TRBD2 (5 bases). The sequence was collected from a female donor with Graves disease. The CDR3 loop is CSARDGVGTGELFF. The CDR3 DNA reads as TGCAGTGCTAGAGACGGGGTCGGCACCGGGGAGCTGTTTTTT.